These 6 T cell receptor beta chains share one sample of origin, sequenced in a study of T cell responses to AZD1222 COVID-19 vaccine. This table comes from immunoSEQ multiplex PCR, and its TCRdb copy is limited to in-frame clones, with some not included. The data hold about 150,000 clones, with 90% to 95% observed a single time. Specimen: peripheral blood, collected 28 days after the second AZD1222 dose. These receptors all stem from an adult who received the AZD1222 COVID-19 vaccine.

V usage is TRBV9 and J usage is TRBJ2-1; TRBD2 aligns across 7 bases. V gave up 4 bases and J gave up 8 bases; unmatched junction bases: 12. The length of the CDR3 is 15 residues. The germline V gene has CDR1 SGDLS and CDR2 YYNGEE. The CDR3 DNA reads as TGTGCCAGCAGCCTAGGTCCCAGCGGGGAACATGAGCAGTTCTTC. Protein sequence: CASSLGPSGEHEQFF.

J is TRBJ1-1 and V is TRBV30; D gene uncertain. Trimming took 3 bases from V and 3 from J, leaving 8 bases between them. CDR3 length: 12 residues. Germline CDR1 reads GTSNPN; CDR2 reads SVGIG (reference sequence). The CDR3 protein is CAWSNGDTEAFF. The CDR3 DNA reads TGTGCCTGGAGCAACGGGGACACTGAAGCTTTCTTT.

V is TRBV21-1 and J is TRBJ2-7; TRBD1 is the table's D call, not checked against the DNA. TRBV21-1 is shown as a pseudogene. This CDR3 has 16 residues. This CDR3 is CASSKPFGQAIHEQYF. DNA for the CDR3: TGTGCCAGCAGCAAACCTTTTGGACAGGCGATTCACGAGCAGTACTTC.

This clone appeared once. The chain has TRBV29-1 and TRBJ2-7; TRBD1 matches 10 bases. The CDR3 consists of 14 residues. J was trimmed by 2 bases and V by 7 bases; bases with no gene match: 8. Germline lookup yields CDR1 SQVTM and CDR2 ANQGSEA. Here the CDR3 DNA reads TGCAGCGCCGCGCGGACAGGGGGGACCTACGAGCAGTACTTC. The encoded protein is CSAARTGGTYEQYF.

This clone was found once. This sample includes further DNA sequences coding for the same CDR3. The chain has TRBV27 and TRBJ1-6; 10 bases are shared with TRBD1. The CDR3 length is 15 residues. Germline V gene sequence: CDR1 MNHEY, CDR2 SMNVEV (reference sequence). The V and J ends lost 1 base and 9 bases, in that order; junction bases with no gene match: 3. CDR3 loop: CASSLLGTGVSPLHF. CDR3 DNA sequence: TGTGCCAGCAGTTTATTGGGGACAGGGGTTTCACCCCTCCACTTT.

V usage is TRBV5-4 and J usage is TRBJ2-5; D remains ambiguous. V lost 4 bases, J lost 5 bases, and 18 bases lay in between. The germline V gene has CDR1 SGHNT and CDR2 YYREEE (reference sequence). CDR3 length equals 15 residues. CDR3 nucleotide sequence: TGTGCCAGCAGCCTCGCGACCCTCCCAGAGGAGACCCAGTACTTC. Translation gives CASSLATLPEETQYF. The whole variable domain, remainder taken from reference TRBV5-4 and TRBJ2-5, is ETGVTQSPTHLIKTRGQQVTLRCSSQSGHNTVSWYQQALGQGPQFIFQYYREEENGRGNFPPRFSGLQFPNYSSELNVNALELDDSALYLCASSLATLPEETQYFGPGTRLLVL.